The clone carrying this T cell receptor beta chain was picked up many times. What it binds is not known. From the 5' RACE reads, TCRdb called clonotypes with MiXCR, one entry per CDR3 protein. The sample has around 200,000 distinct CDR3 sequences, less than 20% seen once. CDR1 LGHNA and CDR2 YNFKEQ come from the germline V gene. The ends were cut back, 0 bases at V and 2 bases at J, with 11 bases in the middle. The length of the CDR3 is 15 residues. This sample is drawn from a study of T-cell memory formation after mild COVID-19. Study-level findings and limits: Proof of SARS-CoV-2 specificity was absent for the second-wave clones that crested on day 37.

The rearrangement joins TRBV4-2 to TRBJ2-7; TRBD2 is a possible D gene (6 bases). This TCR derives from a young man who had mild COVID-19 (a few samples of this study predate the infection). Cell type and time point are not known. The sequenced material came from PBMCs or a T cell subset sorted from them (not recorded which). CDR3 DNA sequence: TGTGCCAGCAGCCAAGATCTAGCGCCTGCCTACGAGCAGTACTTC. Its translation is CASSQDLAPAYEQYF.